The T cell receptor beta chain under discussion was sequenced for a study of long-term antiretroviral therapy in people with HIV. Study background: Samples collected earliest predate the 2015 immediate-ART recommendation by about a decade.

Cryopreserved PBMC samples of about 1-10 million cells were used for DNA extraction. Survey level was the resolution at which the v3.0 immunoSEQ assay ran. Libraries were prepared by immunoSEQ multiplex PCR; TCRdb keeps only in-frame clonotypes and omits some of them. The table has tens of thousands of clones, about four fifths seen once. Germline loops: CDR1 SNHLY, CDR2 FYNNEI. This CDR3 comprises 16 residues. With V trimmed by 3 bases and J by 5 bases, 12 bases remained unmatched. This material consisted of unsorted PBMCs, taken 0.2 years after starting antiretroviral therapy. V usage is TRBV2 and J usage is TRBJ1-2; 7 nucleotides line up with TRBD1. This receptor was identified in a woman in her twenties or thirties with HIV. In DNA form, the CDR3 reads TGTGCCAGCAGTGAGGGGCCGGGACAGTTGCTGTATGGCTACACCTTC. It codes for CASSEGPGQLLYGYTF.